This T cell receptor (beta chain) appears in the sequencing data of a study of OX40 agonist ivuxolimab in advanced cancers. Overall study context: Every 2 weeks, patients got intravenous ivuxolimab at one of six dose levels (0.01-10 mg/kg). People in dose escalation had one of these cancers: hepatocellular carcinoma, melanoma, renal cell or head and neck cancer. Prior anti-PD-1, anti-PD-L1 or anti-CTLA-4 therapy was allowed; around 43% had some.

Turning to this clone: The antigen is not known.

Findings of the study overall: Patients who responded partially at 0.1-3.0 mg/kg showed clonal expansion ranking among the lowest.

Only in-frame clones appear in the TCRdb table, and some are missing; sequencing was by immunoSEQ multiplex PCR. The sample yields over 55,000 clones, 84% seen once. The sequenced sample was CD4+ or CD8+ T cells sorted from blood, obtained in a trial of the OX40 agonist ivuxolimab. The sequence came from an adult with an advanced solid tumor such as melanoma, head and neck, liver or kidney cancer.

The CDR3 loop reads CASSFNDYLSSYEQYF. For the CDR3, the DNA is TGTGCCAGCAGTTTCAATGACTACTTAAGCTCCTACGAGCAGTACTTC. This rearrangement joins TRBV28 to TRBJ2-7; D is perhaps TRBD2 (5 bases). CDR3 size: 16 residues. Germline lookup yields CDR1 MDHEN and CDR2 SYDVKM. Between the trimmed V and J ends, which lost 3 bases and 0 bases, there was a span of 15 bases.